One and the same sample provided the 8 T cell receptor beta chains below, sequenced in a study of shared clonotypes between healthy human individuals. CD45RO negativity and positive selection for CCR7 defined naive CD8 cells, a population that excluded terminally differentiated effector memory CD45RA+ cells. The data were produced by immunoSEQ multiplex PCR, yet TCRdb's version contains in-frame clones alone and is incomplete. The sample yields around 600,000 clones, 85% to 95% seen once. The sequenced material came from naive CD8+ T cells sorted from blood. The origin of the receptors is a woman aged 25 to 39 in good health.

V is TRBV9 and J is TRBJ2-2, with 10 nucleotides matching TRBD2. The V gene end was trimmed by 3 bases and the J gene end by 5 bases; junction bases not matched to a gene: 1. CDR1 and CDR2 from the germline V gene are SGDLS and YYNGEE. The CDR3 is 14 residues long. CDR3 nucleotides: TGTGCCAGCAGCGGACTAGCGGGTACCGGGGAGCTGTTTTTT. Translating gives CASSGLAGTGELFF.

The rearrangement joins TRBV6-1 to TRBJ1-1; D ambiguous. CDR3 size: 16 residues. Germline CDR1 MNHNS, CDR2 SASEGT. Trimming removed 0 bases from V and 1 base from J, with 12 bases in between. DNA of the CDR3: TGTGCCAGCAGTGAAGCCTTGGGAACAGCGAACACTGAAGCTTTCTTT. Its translation is CASSEALGTANTEAFF.

The rearrangement links TRBV27 to TRBJ1-2; D call uncertain. The CDR3 is made up of 14 amino acids. With 6 bases removed from V and 3 bases from J, the gap between germline ends came to 14 bases. Germline CDR1 is MNHEY and CDR2 is SMNVEV (reference sequence). Written as DNA, the CDR3 is TGTGCCAGCAGCGGGGAGCCGGGGTACTATGGCTACACCTTC. Translating gives CASSGEPGYYGYTF.

The chain joins TRBV9 to TRBJ2-1; 11 nucleotides match TRBD2. The trim removed 4 bases at V and 5 bases at J, leaving 8 bases unmatched. CDR1 and CDR2 from the germline V gene are SGDLS and YYNGEE. This CDR3 is built from 16 residues. The CDR3 coding sequence is TGTGCCAGCAGCCCGGAGCCACTAGCGGGAGACAATGAGCAGTTCTTC. Residues: CASSPEPLAGDNEQFF.

The table lists this clone with a count of one. The chain has TRBV7-9 and TRBJ1-1; TRBD1 agrees at 8 bases. The CDR3 is 19 amino acids. The ends lost 4 bases at V and 0 bases at J; junction bases unmatched: 16. Per the germline V gene, CDR1 is SEHNR and CDR2 is FQNEAQ (reference sequence). Written as DNA, the CDR3 is TGTGCCAGCAGCTCTGCGGTGGGGACAGGAAGACCTATGAACACTGAAGCTTTCTTT. Protein product: CASSSAVGTGRPMNTEAFF.

The count of this clone is one. The chain carries TRBV19 and TRBJ2-1; TRBD1 aligns across 9 bases. The V and J ends lost 1 base and 2 bases, in that order; junction bases with no gene match: 0. Germline CDR1 and CDR2: LNHDA and SQIVND (reference sequence). This CDR3 has 15 residues. The CDR3 spells CASSIGQGAYNEQFF. DNA of the CDR3: TGTGCCAGTAGTATAGGACAGGGGGCCTACAATGAGCAGTTCTTC.

This chain uses TRBV10-3 with TRBJ1-1; D may be TRBD1 (5 bases). The ends were cut back, 0 bases at V and 1 base at J, with 15 bases in the middle. The germline gives CDR1 ENHRY, CDR2 SYGVKD. This CDR3 has 17 residues. The CDR3 coding sequence is TGTGCCATCAGTGAGTCAAATGGGGGTTGGCCGAACACTGAAGCTTTCTTT. It is translated as CAISESNGGWPNTEAFF.

The rearrangement links TRBV14 to TRBJ2-5; D remains unclear. The DNA end favors TRBJ2-7, so the J call may be wrong. The V gene's germline CDR1 is SGHDN and CDR2 FVKESK. The CDR3 length is 13 residues. This CDR3 is CASSQGQIYEQYF. In DNA form, the CDR3 reads TGTGCCAGCAGCCAAGGCCAAATCTACGAGCAGTACTTC.